This T cell receptor (beta chain) was retrieved from a study of T cells after yellow fever vaccination. Study context: SMART-Seq v4 Ultra Low Input served to prepare low-cell-number fractions.

MiXCR, applied by TCRdb to the 5' RACE reads, yields one record per CDR3 protein. The data show 150,000 to 200,000 distinct CDR3 sequences, approximately 6.2% seen once. This clonotype was seen many times. V lost 3 bases and J lost 8, with 10 bases in between. CDR3 length equals 12 residues. This receptor was obtained from a man younger than 30 who received the YFV17D yellow fever vaccine. The rearrangement uses TRBV12-3 or TRBV12-4 and TRBJ1-2; the D gene is possibly TRBD1 (5 bases). The source was CD4+ T cells sorted from PBMCs, collected on the day of the first yellow fever vaccination. The CDR3 nucleotides read TGTGCCAGCAGTTTTAATGGGGACGGCTACACCTTC. This encodes CASSFNGDGYTF.